The present T cell receptor beta chain was sequenced within a study of blood T cell repertoires in COVID-19. In the study overall: The samples span acute and convalescent COVID-19 from the United States, Italy and Spain. T cells, B-cell-depleted T cells, or PBMCs provided the cDNA or gDNA that served as material.

Germline loops: CDR1 DFQATT, CDR2 SNEGSKA (reference sequence). The CDR3 runs to 11 residues. Trimming cost V 7 bases and J 15 bases; bases outside gene matches: 7. As processed by the authors: Amplification of reference gene primers was used by the study to estimate nucleated cell counts. Only in-frame clones appear in the TCRdb table, and some are missing; sequencing was by immunoSEQ multiplex PCR. V and J calls and clone size are copied from that table; D and trimming were computed from the DNA. Of a few hundred thousand clones in the sample, around 75% were seen once. This rearrangement joins TRBV20-1 to TRBJ2-4, with TRBD1 matching 12 bases. The source is a human donor in a cohort sampled during active COVID-19. Sequences were obtained from peripheral blood. The CDR3 sequence: CSVGTGGGGYF. The DNA of the CDR3 is TGCAGTGTCGGGACAGGGGGCGGTGGGTACTTC.